These 5 T cell receptor beta chains came from one sample sequenced in a study of T cells after yellow fever vaccination. TCRdb passed the 5' RACE reads through MiXCR, listing each CDR3 protein once. The table lists tens of thousands of distinct CDR3 sequences, 6.5% to 8.5% of them singletons. This specimen was PBMCs, either bulk or a sorted T-cell subset (CD4+, CD8+, memory, or dextramer-sorted; not recorded which), taken on the day of the first yellow fever vaccination. Receptors originate from a man aged 18 to 35 who received the YFV17D yellow fever vaccine.

This clonotype has ten or more counts. This chain joins TRBV7-8 and TRBJ1-5; D unclear. The CDR3 contains 15 residues. Trimming cost V 2 bases and J 2 bases, with 10 bases left between them. Germline CDR1 reads SGHVS; CDR2 reads FQNEAQ. CDR3 in amino acids: CASSLILEGNQPQHF. DNA of the CDR3: TGTGCCAGCAGCTTAATCCTAGAGGGCAATCAGCCCCAGCATTTT.

This clonotype was recorded at least ten times. The V call is TRBV5-1, the J call TRBJ1-2; possibly TRBD1 for D (6 bases). This CDR3 region has 14 residues. The V gene lost 4 bases and the J gene lost 5 bases, with 15 bases spanning the gap. Germline V gene data show CDR1 as SGHRS and CDR2 as YFSETQ. Written as DNA, the CDR3 is TGCGCCAGCAGCCCGGGGGGGGCCACTTATGGCTACACCTTC. Encoded protein: CASSPGGATYGYTF.

The sample holds many counts of this clonotype. The V gene is TRBV5-5, the J gene TRBJ2-3; no firm D call. V lost 4 bases, J lost 1 base, and 10 bases lay in between. The CDR3 totals 14 residues. Looked up from germline, CDR1 is SGHKS and CDR2 is YYEKEE (reference sequence). CDR3 region: CASSLLVRTDTQYF. In DNA form, the CDR3 reads TGTGCCAGCAGCCTCCTAGTACGCACAGATACGCAGTATTTT.

This clonotype was counted at least ten times. This rearrangement joins TRBV6-1 to TRBJ1-4; D might be TRBD1 (6 bases). CDR3 length: 14 amino acids. The V end lost 7 bases, the J end lost 0 bases, and 9 bases lay between the germline ends. Germline values: CDR1 MNHNS, CDR2 SASEGT. The CDR3 is CASTDRSTNEKLFF. The CDR3, as DNA: TGTGCCAGCACCGACAGGTCAACTAATGAAAAACTGTTTTTT.

As concerns this clonotype: A much more abundant neighbour one base away suggests this may be a read error. The CDR3 nucleotides are TGTGCCAGCAGCTCTTTCAGGGGGCTCGGCGGGGAGCTGTTTTTT. It codes for CASSSFRGLGGELFF. This sequence joins TRBV7-3 and TRBJ2-2; 8 bases agree with TRBD1. Germline lookup yields CDR1 SGHTA and CDR2 FQGTGA. The CDR3 is 15 amino acids. After removal of 4 bases from V and 7 bases from J, the junction contained 8 bases not matched to a gene.